Shown below are 28 T cell receptor beta chains from a single sample sequenced in a study of cytomegalovirus exposure and HLA in healthy donors. The PCR contained 60 Vbeta and 13 Jbeta primers. TCRdb's copy holds only in-frame clones and misses some; the assay was immunoSEQ multiplex PCR. The sample carries roughly 49,000 clones, roughly 73% recorded once. Sample: PBMCs. The receptors come from a woman aged 40 to 49 in good health and CMV-seropositive.

The chain employs TRBV10-2 and TRBJ2-5; possible D gene TRBD1, 6 bases. Trimming took 7 bases from V and 1 from J, leaving 10 bases between them. Germline V gene data show CDR1 as WSHSY and CDR2 as SAAADI. The CDR3 is 13 amino acids. Written as DNA, the CDR3 is TGCGCCAGCAAGGGGGTGGGCCAAGAGACCCAGTACTTC. Protein product: CASKGVGQETQYF.

The table lists this clone with a count of one. J is TRBJ1-1 and V is TRBV14; TRBD1 is a possible D gene (6 bases). Trimming pared 3 bases from V and 10 bases from J, leaving 15 bases between. CDR3 length: 13 residues. Germline loops: CDR1 SGHDN, CDR2 FVKESK. CDR3 protein: CASSQLPGAGAFF. The CDR3 coding sequence is TGTGCCAGCAGCCAGCTCCCAGGGGCTGGAGCTTTCTTT. Looking up the rest from reference TRBV14 and TRBJ1-1 gives the full variable domain: EAGVTQFPSHSVIEKGQTVTLRCDPISGHDNLYWYRRVMGKEIKFLLHFVKESKQDESGMPNNRFLAERTGGTYSTLKVQPAELEDSGVYFCASSQLPGAGAFFGQGTRLTVV.

The V and J genes are TRBV18 and TRBJ2-7; 7 bases match TRBD2. The V and J ends lost 8 bases and 0 bases, in that order; junction bases with no gene match: 7. Germline V gene data show CDR1 as KGHSH and CDR2 as LQKENI. This CDR3 contains 14 residues. CDR3 DNA sequence: TGTGCCAGCGCAAGACTAGCCGCCTCCTACGAGCAGTACTTC. Protein: CASARLAASYEQYF.

This clone was detected only a few times. The chain combines TRBV5-6 with TRBJ1-2; perhaps TRBD1 as D (6 bases). Deletions cut 2 bases from V and 2 bases from J, with 10 bases between. The CDR3 is made up of 14 amino acids. Germline V gene lookup returns CDR1 SGHDT and CDR2 YYEEEE. The CDR3 here is CASSFGTKNYGYTF. The CDR3 bases are TGTGCCAGCAGCTTCGGGACAAAAAACTATGGCTACACCTTC.

The V call is TRBV25-1, the J call TRBJ2-2; 7 nucleotides line up with TRBD2. The CDR3 has 15 amino acids. Germline assignment: CDR1 MGHDK and CDR2 SYGVNS. V was clipped by 2 bases and J by 4 bases; unmatched bases: 4. The DNA of the CDR3 is TGTGCCAGCAGTGAACCCGGCGGGAGCACCGGGGAGCTGTTTTTT. Translated: CASSEPGGSTGELFF.

This clone has a single count. V usage is TRBV7-2 and J usage is TRBJ2-1, with D perhaps matching TRBD1 (6 bases). Trimming shortened V by 0 bases and J by 7 bases, and 16 bases separated the two germline ends. The CDR3 extends over 16 amino acids. CDR1 is SGHTA, CDR2 FQGNSA, per germline. This CDR3 reads CASSLALGARMNEQFF. DNA of the CDR3: TGTGCCAGCAGCTTAGCATTGGGGGCGCGTATGAATGAGCAGTTCTTC. The whole variable domain, remainder taken from reference TRBV7-2 and TRBJ2-1, is GAGVSQSPSNKVTEKGKDVELRCDPISGHTALYWYRQSLGQGLEFLIYFQGNSAPDKSGLPSDRFSAERTGGSVSTLTIQRTQQEDSAVYLCASSLALGARMNEQFFGPGTRLTVL.

V usage is TRBV7-9 and J usage is TRBJ2-5; possibly TRBD2 for D (5 bases). V was cut by 3 bases and J by 5 bases, with 10 bases left in between. The CDR3 sequence is 13 residues long. Per germline, CDR1 SEHNR and CDR2 FQNEAQ (reference sequence). As DNA, the CDR3 is TGTGCCAGCAGCTTCGGAGGTGGGGAGACCCAGTACTTC. This codes for CASSFGGGETQYF. The variable domain in full, with the rest retrieved from reference TRBV7-9 and TRBJ2-5, is DTGVSQNPRHKITKRGQNVTFRCDPISEHNRLYWYRQTLGQGPEFLTYFQNEAQLEKSRLLSDRFSAERPKGSFSTLEIQRTEQGDSAMYLCASSFGGGETQYFGPGTRLLVL.

This clone appeared a few times. The V and J genes are TRBV5-1 and TRBJ1-2, with D tentatively TRBD1 (6 bases). V lost 0 bases, J lost 4 bases, and 13 bases lay in between. The germline V gene has CDR1 SGHRS and CDR2 YFSETQ. The CDR3 extends over 15 amino acids. CDR3 DNA sequence: TGCGCCAGCAGCTTGGTATGGGGGCATACCTATGGCTACACCTTC. Its translation: CASSLVWGHTYGYTF.

The gene calls are TRBV7-9 and TRBJ1-4; the D gene is possibly TRBD1 (6 bases). Germline lookup yields CDR1 SEHNR and CDR2 FQNEAQ (reference sequence). The CDR3 consists of 15 residues. The V gene lost 5 bases and the J gene lost 3 bases, with 13 bases spanning the gap. Written as DNA, the CDR3 is TGTGCCAGCAGCAATCAACAGGGACCTAATGAAAAACTGTTTTTT. Translating it yields CASSNQQGPNEKLFF.

The rearrangement joins TRBV7-2 to TRBJ1-1; D call uncertain. Germline V gene data show CDR1 as SGHTA and CDR2 as FQGNSA. The V gene lost 1 base and the J gene lost 7 bases, with 7 bases spanning the gap. The CDR3 consists of 12 residues. CDR3 sequence (DNA): TGTGCCAGCAGCTTAGACCACATTGAAGCTTTCTTT. This sequence encodes CASSLDHIEAFF.

The chain uses TRBV7-8 and TRBJ2-7; D is perhaps TRBD2 (5 bases). CDR1 is SGHVS and CDR2 is FQNEAQ in the germline V gene. V lost 1 base, J lost 3 bases, and 7 bases lay in between. This CDR3 spans 13 amino acids. The CDR3 protein is CASSLGEIYEQYF. In DNA form, the CDR3 reads TGTGCCAGCAGCTTAGGGGAGATCTACGAGCAGTACTTC.

The chain uses TRBV5-4 and TRBJ1-5; the D is unclear. V lost 4 bases, J lost 7 bases, and 12 bases lay in between. CDR1 and CDR2 (germline): SGHNT, YYREEE (reference sequence). The CDR3 has 13 amino acids. As DNA, the CDR3 is TGTGCCAGCAGCACCGAGAGGAGCCAGCCCCAGCATTTT. Residues: CASSTERSQPQHF. Using reference TRBV5-4 and TRBJ1-5 for the parts outside the CDR3, the full variable domain is ETGVTQSPTHLIKTRGQQVTLRCSSQSGHNTVSWYQQALGQGPQFIFQYYREEENGRGNFPPRFSGLQFPNYSSELNVNALELDDSALYLCASSTERSQPQHFGDGTRLSIL.

This clone was seen more than once but under ten times. The J gene is TRBJ2-2, the V gene TRBV5-1, with TRBD2 matching 7 bases. The CDR3 totals 15 residues. Looked up from germline, CDR1 is SGHRS and CDR2 is YFSETQ. V trimming: 3 bases; J trimming: 0 bases; junction bases outside the gene matches: 2. The CDR3 DNA reads as TGCGCCAGCAGCTGGGCGGGGGCGAACACCGGGGAGCTGTTTTTT. Translating it yields CASSWAGANTGELFF. The whole variable domain, remainder taken from reference TRBV5-1 and TRBJ2-2, is KAGVTQTPRYLIKTRGQQVTLSCSPISGHRSVSWYQQTPGQGLQFLFEYFSETQRNKGNFPGRFSGRQFSNSRSEMNVSTLELGDSALYLCASSWAGANTGELFFGEGSRLTVL.

The rearrangement uses TRBV7-9 and TRBJ2-2; TRBD1 matches at 8 bases. CDR1 SEHNR and CDR2 FQNEAQ come from the germline V gene (reference sequence). This CDR3 spans 15 amino acids. The ends lost 1 base at V and 5 bases at J; junction bases unmatched: 3. Here the CDR3 reads CASSLGTGWTGELFF. As DNA, the CDR3 is TGTGCCAGCAGCTTAGGGACAGGGTGGACCGGGGAGCTGTTTTTT.

The chain couples TRBV28 to TRBJ1-6; D may be TRBD1 (6 bases). The CDR3 sequence is 14 residues long. V lost 6 bases to trimming and J lost 7 bases, with 13 bases between them. Germline V gene lookup returns CDR1 MDHEN and CDR2 SYDVKM. CDR3 coding DNA: TGTGCCAGCAGGAACCAGGGGAACAATTCACCCCTCCACTTT. Its translation is CASRNQGNNSPLHF. The full variable domain, its missing parts supplied by reference TRBV28 and TRBJ1-6, is DVKVTQSSRYLVKRTGEKVFLECVQDMDHENMFWYRQDPGLGLRLIYFSYDVKMKEKGDIPEGYSVSREKKERFSLILESASTNQTSMYLCASRNQGNNSPLHFGNGTRLTVT.

The chain employs TRBV9 and TRBJ2-2, with D unclear. This CDR3 has 14 residues. V lost 0 bases and J 4 bases, leaving 7 bases between the germline ends. Germline CDR1 reads SGDLS; CDR2 reads YYNGEE. This CDR3 is CASSVESTTGELFF. The CDR3, as DNA: TGTGCCAGCAGCGTAGAAAGCACCACCGGGGAGCTGTTTTTT.

The CDR3 DNA sequence: TGCGCCAGCAGCTTTGATAGGGGGTATTACGAGCAGTACTTC. This codes for CASSFDRGYYEQYF. The chain links TRBV5-1 to TRBJ2-7, with D perhaps matching TRBD1 (6 bases). From germline, CDR1 is SGHRS and CDR2 YFSETQ. There are 14 residues in the CDR3. The V end lost 2 bases, the J end lost 4 bases, and 13 bases lay between the germline ends.

The chain employs TRBV2 and TRBJ1-1, with no clear D. The CDR3 is made up of 11 amino acids. The V end lost 7 bases, the J end lost 7 bases, and 10 bases lay between the germline ends. The germline V gene encodes CDR1 SNHLY and CDR2 FYNNEI. The CDR3 DNA is TGTGCCAGCACCCTCCAGGTTGAAGCTTTCTTT. It encodes CASTLQVEAFF.

The genes are TRBV14 and TRBJ2-1, with TRBD1 identical over 8 bases. V shed 5 bases, J shed 7 bases, and the junction held 13 bases outside the gene matches. The CDR3 runs to 16 residues. Germline assignment: CDR1 SGHDN and CDR2 FVKESK. The CDR3 reads CASSYYGQGISNEQFF. The DNA for the CDR3 is TGTGCCAGCAGCTACTATGGACAGGGCATTAGTAATGAGCAGTTCTTC. Complete variable domain (other parts from reference TRBV14 and TRBJ2-1): EAGVTQFPSHSVIEKGQTVTLRCDPISGHDNLYWYRRVMGKEIKFLLHFVKESKQDESGMPNNRFLAERTGGTYSTLKVQPAELEDSGVYFCASSYYGQGISNEQFFGPGTRLTVL.

The table lists this clone with a count of one. V is TRBV6-5 and J is TRBJ1-6; D is perhaps TRBD1 (6 bases). Trimming took off 5 bases at V and 7 bases at J, with 12 bases between the two ends. Germline V lookup: CDR1 MNHEY, CDR2 SVGAGI. This CDR3 has 14 residues. The CDR3 nucleotides are TGTGCCAGCAGTGCCGGACAGAGGAATTCACCCCTCCACTTT. Its protein is CASSAGQRNSPLHF.

This clone has a handful of counts. This chain uses TRBV5-1 with TRBJ1-4, with unresolved D. The V end lost 5 bases, the J end lost 0 bases, and 5 bases lay between the germline ends. In germline, CDR1 is SGHRS, CDR2 YFSETQ. The CDR3 length is 13 residues. CDR3 bases: TGCGCCAGCAGGAGGGCAACTAATGAAAAACTGTTTTTT. It yields the protein CASRRATNEKLFF.

This clone was seen a few times. V and J are TRBV15 and TRBJ1-3; the D is unclear. The CDR3 is 15 residues long. With 4 bases removed from V and 0 bases from J, the gap between germline ends came to 10 bases. The germline CDR1 and CDR2 sequences are LNHNV and YYDKDF (reference sequence). The CDR3 protein is CATSKAANSGNTIYF. In DNA, the CDR3 is TGTGCCACCAGCAAGGCGGCCAACTCTGGAAACACCATATATTTT.

The rearrangement links TRBV6-1 to TRBJ2-1; TRBD2 aligns across 7 bases. J lost 1 base, V lost 4 bases, and 1 base had no gene match. Germline V lookup: CDR1 MNHNS, CDR2 SASEGT. This CDR3 spans 14 amino acids. CDR3 bases: TGTGCCAGCAGTGGGGAGGGGTCCTACAATGAGCAGTTCTTC. Protein product: CASSGEGSYNEQFF.

The CDR3 DNA reads TGCGCCAGCAGCCAAGATCTAGGGACTAGCGGATTCTATGAGCAGTTCTTC. Amino acid sequence: CASSQDLGTSGFYEQFF. The chain combines TRBV4-3 with TRBJ2-1; the match to TRBD2 covers 11 bases. This CDR3 has 17 amino acids. Germline trimming cut 0 bases from V and 8 bases from J; bases unmatched to any gene: 9. From germline, CDR1 is LGHNA and CDR2 YSLEER.

The chain carries TRBV10-2 and TRBJ2-7; TRBD1 might be the D (5 bases). The CDR3 consists of 15 residues. In germline, CDR1 is WSHSY, CDR2 SAAADI. The V gene lost 4 bases and the J gene lost 0 bases, with 13 bases spanning the gap. For the CDR3, the DNA is TGCGCCAGCAGTGTTCAGACAGTACTCTCCTACGAGCAGTACTTC. It yields the protein CASSVQTVLSYEQYF.

V usage is TRBV4-2 and J usage is TRBJ2-7, with 12 nucleotides matching TRBD1. V was pared by 3 bases and J by 5 bases, with 5 bases of the junction left unmatched. The CDR3 has 15 residues. Looked up from germline, CDR1 is LGHNA and CDR2 is YNFKEQ. The CDR3 DNA reads TGTGCCAGCAGCCAGGGGGACAGGGGGCTTAACGAGCAGTACTTC. Amino acids: CASSQGDRGLNEQYF.

The chain couples TRBV6-6 to TRBJ2-7; 8 bases are shared with TRBD1. J gave up 0 bases and V 6 bases, and 1 base lay outside the gene matches. CDR1 MNHNY and CDR2 SVGAGI come from the germline V gene (reference sequence). The CDR3 is 13 amino acids. In DNA, the CDR3 is TGTGCCAGCAGGGGGACAGGCTCCTACGAGCAGTACTTC. Protein sequence: CASRGTGSYEQYF.

V usage is TRBV18 and J usage is TRBJ2-5; 11 positions agree with TRBD2. Germline trimming cut 3 bases from V and 3 bases from J; bases unmatched to any gene: 15. The germline V gene encodes CDR1 KGHSH and CDR2 LQKENI. There are 19 residues in the CDR3. The CDR3 is CASSPNHPTSGGSKETQYF. The CDR3 DNA is TGTGCCAGCTCACCTAACCATCCTACTAGCGGGGGCTCGAAAGAGACCCAGTACTTC.